A selection of T cell receptor beta chains follows, all from one sample in a study of T cells after yellow fever vaccination. TCRdb fed the 5' RACE reads into MiXCR, producing one record per CDR3 protein. The data show more than 65,000 distinct CDR3 sequences, with 13% seen just once and about 26% held by the top ten. Here the sequenced sample was CD8+ T cells not binding an NS4B(214-222) dextramer, sorted from PBMCs, taken 21 days after the first yellow fever vaccination. The receptors originated from a man younger than 35 who received the YFV17D yellow fever vaccine. Both conserved end residues are part of each CDR3. A D gene is named only where the DNA matches it firmly. For some rows the clone size is stated as once, few or many, or as a class when expanded; others skip it.

15 TRBJ1-1 . TRBV6-2/TRBV6-3 . CASSYIGQVSDEAFF TGTGCCAGCAGTTACATCGGGCAGGTTTCGGATGAAGCTTTCTTT
17 TRBJ2-3 few TRBV6-1 TRBD2 CASSEGTSGGRTDTQYF TGTGCCAGCAGTGAGGGGACTAGCGGGGGCCGGACAGATACGCAGTATTTT
14 TRBJ1-2 few TRBV5-1 . CASSSSWNRYGYTF TGCGCCAGCAGCTCGAGTTGGAATCGCTATGGCTACACCTTC
15 TRBJ1-1 few TRBV4-1 . CASSQERGMNTEAFF TGCGCCAGCAGCCAAGAACGAGGGATGAACACTGAAGCTTTCTTT
15 TRBJ2-7 few TRBV6-1 TRBD1 CASGDQGTGGDEQYF TGTGCCAGCGGGGACCAGGGGACAGGGGGGGACGAGCAGTACTTC
14 TRBJ2-3 few TRBV13 . CASSRGGGENTQYF TGTGCCAGCAGCCGAGGGGGGGGCGAGAATACGCAGTATTTT
15 TRBJ2-7 . TRBV12-3/TRBV12-4 . CASSRTTGLSYEQYF TGTGCCAGTTCAAGGACGACAGGCCTTTCCTACGAGCAGTACTTC
17 TRBJ1-3 few TRBV6-5 . CASSYSGSSGSGNTIYF TGTGCCAGCAGTTACTCAGGCAGTTCGGGCTCTGGAAACACCATATATTTT
18 TRBJ2-1 . TRBV6-2/TRBV6-3 TRBD2 CASTPVALIGGSYNEQFF TGTGCCAGCACGCCGGTAGCCTTAATCGGGGGGTCCTACAATGAGCAGTTCTTC
15 TRBJ2-2 . TRBV9 . CASSVRLENTGELFF TGTGCCAGCAGCGTCCGACTAGAAAACACCGGGGAGCTGTTTTTT
20 TRBJ1-5 few TRBV18 TRBD1 CASSPGLGGQGAVSNQPQHF TGTGCCAGCTCACCTGGTCTTGGCGGACAGGGGGCTGTGAGCAATCAGCCCCAGCATTTT
13 TRBJ1-2 . TRBV4-1 . CASRDPGGYGYTF TGCGCCAGCAGGGACCCGGGGGGGTATGGCTACACCTTC
13 TRBJ1-2 few TRBV6-5 TRBD1 CASSSGTGDGYTF TGTGCCAGCAGTTCCGGGACAGGGGATGGCTACACCTTC
15 TRBJ2-2 few TRBV28 TRBD1 CASRINRGKIGELFF TGTGCCAGCAGGATCAACAGGGGGAAGATCGGGGAGCTGTTTTTT
12 TRBJ1-2 . TRBV10-3 . CAIRIGDYGYTF TGTGCCATCAGGATAGGGGACTATGGCTACACCTTC
14 TRBJ1-1 many TRBV4-1 . CASSAAGANTEAFF TGCGCCAGCAGCGCAGCGGGGGCCAACACTGAAGCTTTCTTT